This T cell receptor beta chain came from a study of blood T cell repertoires in COVID-19. Clones were read by immunoSEQ multiplex PCR, and TCRdb kept only the in-frame ones, dropping some. Seen here are over 150,000 clones, 90% to 95% observed once, and the top ten hold 0.76%. Trimming pared 7 bases from V and 5 bases from J, leaving 23 bases between. Germline V gives CDR1 SQVTM, CDR2 ANQGSEA. CDR3 size: 15 residues. V and J are TRBV29-1 and TRBJ1-2; D might be TRBD1 (5 bases). This sequence was found in a man aged 25 to 45 with COVID-19, enrolled during active disease. The specimen was peripheral blood. CDR3 protein: CSAQPIGARMYGYTF. In nucleotides, the CDR3 is TGCAGCGCCCAACCCATAGGGGCCAGAATGTATGGCTACACCTTC.